The 18 T cell receptor beta chains in this list originate from one sample, sequenced in a study of graft-versus-host responses after intestinal transplantation. Data came from immunoSEQ multiplex PCR; TCRdb stores just in-frame clones and leaves some out. The sample lists 90,000 to 120,000 clones; roughly 90% were seen once. These TCRs are of unknown antigen specificity. The sequencing used unstimulated CD4+ T cells sorted from spleen or lymph node cells, collected before intestinal transplant. These receptors originate from a human donor who received an intestinal transplant.

This clone appeared once. This sequence joins TRBV18 and TRBJ2-7; D ambiguous. The CDR3 runs to 13 residues. Trimming stripped 4 bases from V and 2 bases from J, with 9 bases between. Germline values: CDR1 KGHSH, CDR2 LQKENI. CDR3 sequence: CASSRSGAYEQYF. CDR3 in DNA: TGTGCCAGCTCACGTTCCGGTGCCTACGAGCAGTACTTC. Full variable domain (remainder filled in from reference TRBV18 and TRBJ2-7): NAGVMQNPRHLVRRRGQEARLRCSPMKGHSHVYWYRQLPEEGLKFMVYLQKENIIDESGMPKERFSAEFPKEGPSILRIQQVVRGDSAAYFCASSRSGAYEQYFGPGTRLTVT.

About this clone itself: This specimen includes other DNA sequences encoding the same CDR3. V gene TRBV27 combines with J gene TRBJ2-5, with 7 bases fitting TRBD2. This CDR3 comprises 14 residues. CDR1 and CDR2 from the germline V gene are MNHEY and SMNVEV (reference sequence). With 0 bases clipped from V and 3 bases from J, the junction kept 1 base outside the gene matches. The CDR3 loop is CASSLSGLKETQYF. The CDR3 DNA is TGTGCCAGCAGTTTATCGGGACTAAAAGAGACCCAGTACTTC.

This clone was seen a few times. The chain combines TRBV20-1 with TRBJ2-7; D is possibly TRBD2 (5 bases). V was trimmed by 6 bases and J by 6 bases, leaving 12 bases between them. CDR1 and CDR2 from the germline V gene are DFQATT and SNEGSKA (reference sequence). The CDR3 totals 11 residues. CDR3 residues: CSAFRGLEQYF. The CDR3 bases are TGCAGTGCCTTCCGCGGGCTCGAGCAGTACTTC.

V usage is TRBV29-1 and J usage is TRBJ1-5; TRBD1 agrees at 8 bases. The CDR3 has 17 amino acids. Looked up from germline, CDR1 is SQVTM and CDR2 is ANQGSEA. Germline trimming cut 4 bases from V and 5 bases from J; bases unmatched to any gene: 16. In DNA, the CDR3 is TGCAGCGTTGCACTTAGCGCACGCACGACAGGGGATCAGCCCCAGCATTTT. It codes for CSVALSARTTGDQPQHF.

The gene calls are TRBV5-1 and TRBJ2-2, with D unclear. The CDR3 covers 15 residues. V was pared by 2 bases and J by 3 bases, with 11 bases between. CDR1 SGHRS and CDR2 YFSETQ come from the germline V gene. The CDR3 DNA reads as TGCGCCAGCAGCTTTAAGACCTCAGACACCGGGGAGCTGTTTTTT. Its protein is CASSFKTSDTGELFF.

The V gene is TRBV18, the J gene TRBJ1-1, with 9 positions matching TRBD1. Trimming at V came to 3 bases and at J to 1 base, leaving 3 bases not matched to a gene. The CDR3 loop spans 15 amino acids. The germline CDR1 and CDR2 sequences are KGHSH and LQKENI. CDR3 residues: CASSPRQGGNTEAFF. The CDR3 DNA sequence: TGTGCCAGCTCACCTAGACAGGGGGGGAACACTGAAGCTTTCTTT.

The chain links TRBV5-1 to TRBJ1-1, with D possibly TRBD1 on 5 matching bases. Looked up from germline, CDR1 is SGHRS and CDR2 is YFSETQ. This CDR3 comprises 15 residues. V dropped 5 bases and J dropped 3 bases, with 17 bases sitting between them. The CDR3 bases are TGCGCCAGCAGGGGTGGGGGAAACTGGGACACTGAAGCTTTCTTT. As protein: CASRGGGNWDTEAFF.

Here the CDR3 reads CASSLRGPGQPQHF. The CDR3 DNA is TGCGCCAGCAGCTTGAGGGGACCGGGTCAGCCCCAGCATTTT. This chain joins TRBV5-1 and TRBJ1-5; D is possibly TRBD1 (5 bases). Trimming removed 1 base from V and 6 bases from J, with 11 bases in between. CDR1 and CDR2 from the germline V gene are SGHRS and YFSETQ. This CDR3 contains 14 residues.

This chain uses TRBV7-2 with TRBJ2-7; D may be TRBD1 or TRBD2 (5 bases each). V lost 5 bases and J lost 9, with 17 bases in between. Germline loops: CDR1 SGHTA, CDR2 FQGNSA. The CDR3 totals 13 residues. CDR3 nucleotides: TGTGCCAGCAGCACCCTAGCCCCTGGGGCGCAGTACTTC. Translation: CASSTLAPGAQYF. The full variable domain, in which reference TRBV7-2 and TRBJ2-7 provide the parts outside the CDR3, is GAGVSQSPSNKVTEKGKDVELRCDPISGHTALYWYRQSLGQGLEFLIYFQGNSAPDKSGLPSDRFSAERTGGSVSTLTIQRTQQEDSAVYLCASSTLAPGAQYFGPGTRLTVT.

Here the CDR3 DNA reads TGTGCCAGCAGCCTATACGGCAGGCGAGGCTCCTACGAGCAGTACTTC. Protein sequence: CASSLYGRRGSYEQYF. The V and J genes are TRBV11-2 and TRBJ2-5; no firm D call. The J call is doubtful: the DNA matches TRBJ2-7 better. This CDR3 region has 16 residues. CDR1 is SGHAT, CDR2 FQNNGV, per germline.

This clone turned up a few times. The J gene is TRBJ2-5, the V gene TRBV2; 9 bases fit TRBD1. Looked up from germline, CDR1 is SNHLY and CDR2 is FYNNEI. J was trimmed by 5 bases and V by 5 bases; bases with no gene match: 6. The CDR3 is 14 residues long. CDR3 nucleotides: TGTGCCAGCAGTTTGGGACAGGGCGGGGAGACCCAGTACTTC. This encodes CASSLGQGGETQYF.

This chain uses TRBV5-4 with TRBJ2-1; TRBD2 might be the D (6 bases). Germline V gives CDR1 SGHNT, CDR2 YYREEE (reference sequence). The CDR3 sequence is 15 residues long. The V and J ends lost 3 bases and 0 bases respectively, with 10 bases between them. The CDR3, as DNA: TGTGCCAGCAGCTCTGCTAGCGCCTCCTACAATGAGCAGTTCTTC. Protein sequence: CASSSASASYNEQFF. Looking up the rest from reference TRBV5-4 and TRBJ2-1 gives the full variable domain: ETGVTQSPTHLIKTRGQQVTLRCSSQSGHNTVSWYQQALGQGPQFIFQYYREEENGRGNFPPRFSGLQFPNYSSELNVNALELDDSALYLCASSSASASYNEQFFGPGTRLTVL.

The chain is built from TRBV7-2 and TRBJ2-5; D perhaps matches TRBD2 (5 bases). Trimming took off 4 bases at V and 1 base at J, with 13 bases between the two ends. This CDR3 comprises 15 residues. Germline V gene data show CDR1 as SGHTA and CDR2 as FQGNSA. The CDR3 DNA reads as TGTGCCAGCAGCTCCAGCCCTAGCCCCCAAGAGACCCAGTACTTC. Residues: CASSSSPSPQETQYF. Combining the CDR3 with reference TRBV7-2 and TRBJ2-5 gives the whole variable domain GAGVSQSPSNKVTEKGKDVELRCDPISGHTALYWYRQSLGQGLEFLIYFQGNSAPDKSGLPSDRFSAERTGGSVSTLTIQRTQQEDSAVYLCASSSSPSPQETQYFGPGTRLLVL.

The rearrangement joins TRBV7-9 to TRBJ2-3, with 9 nucleotides matching TRBD2. Germline CDR1 SEHNR, CDR2 FQNEAQ (reference sequence). Germline trimming cut 5 bases from V and 4 bases from J; bases unmatched to any gene: 10. The CDR3 is 16 amino acids. The CDR3 loop is CASSPGGRAGADTQYF. CDR3 sequence (DNA): TGTGCCAGCAGCCCTGGCGGGAGGGCTGGGGCAGATACGCAGTATTTT.

The rearrangement links TRBV7-2 to TRBJ1-4; no firm D call. V lost 0 bases to trimming and J lost 3 bases, with 8 bases between them. Germline lookup yields CDR1 SGHTA and CDR2 FQGNSA. The CDR3 covers 15 residues. CDR3 sequence: CASSLATDSNEKLFF. CDR3 DNA: TGTGCCAGCAGCTTAGCAACAGATTCTAATGAAAAACTGTTTTTT.

The chain couples TRBV30 to TRBJ2-5, with 8 bases matching TRBD2. The CDR3 totals 13 residues. After removal of 0 bases from V and 4 bases from J, the junction contained 1 base not matched to a gene. The germline gives CDR1 GTSNPN, CDR2 SVGIG (reference sequence). CDR3 protein: CAWSVGTRETQYF. The CDR3 nucleotides are TGTGCCTGGAGTGTGGGGACTAGAGAGACCCAGTACTTC. Using reference TRBV30 and TRBJ2-5 for the parts outside the CDR3, the full variable domain is SQTIHQWPATLVQPVGSPLSLECTVEGTSNPNLYWYRQAAGRGLQLLFYSVGIGQISSEVPQNLSASRPQDRQFILSSKKLLLSDSGFYLCAWSVGTRETQYFGPGTRLLVL.

This rearrangement joins TRBV6-5 to TRBJ2-7; TRBD1 might be the D (5 bases). The CDR3 loop spans 13 amino acids. Trimming removed 6 bases from V and 5 bases from J, with 14 bases in between. Looked up from germline, CDR1 is MNHEY and CDR2 is SVGAGI. The CDR3 reads CASSQGNWDEQYF. CDR3 DNA: TGTGCCAGCAGCCAGGGTAATTGGGACGAGCAGTACTTC.

The V gene is TRBV4-2, the J gene TRBJ1-5, with D tentatively TRBD1 (6 bases). Trimming pared 5 bases from V and 7 bases from J, leaving 24 bases between. There are 17 residues in the CDR3. In germline, CDR1 is LGHNA, CDR2 YNFKEQ. The CDR3 DNA is TGTGCCAGCAGCAAAGGGGGTGGAACGGGGGAAGGCCAGCCCCAGCATTTT. Translating gives CASSKGGGTGEGQPQHF.